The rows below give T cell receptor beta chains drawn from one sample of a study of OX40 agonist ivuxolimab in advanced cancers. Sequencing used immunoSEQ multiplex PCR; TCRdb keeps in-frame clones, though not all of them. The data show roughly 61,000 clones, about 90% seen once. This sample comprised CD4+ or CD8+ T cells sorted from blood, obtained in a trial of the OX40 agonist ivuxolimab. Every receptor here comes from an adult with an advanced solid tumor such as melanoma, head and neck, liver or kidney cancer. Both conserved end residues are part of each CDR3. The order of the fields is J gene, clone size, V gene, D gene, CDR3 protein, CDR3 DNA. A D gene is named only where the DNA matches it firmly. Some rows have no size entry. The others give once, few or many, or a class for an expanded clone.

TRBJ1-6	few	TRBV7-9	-	CASSLRGDSPLHF	TGTGCCAGCAGCTTACGGGGGGACTCACCCCTCCACTTT
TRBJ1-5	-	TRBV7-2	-	CASSLVPRTNQPQHF	TGTGCCAGCAGCTTAGTACCCCGCACGAATCAGCCCCAGCATTTT
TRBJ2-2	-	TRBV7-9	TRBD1	CASSGGQTNTGELFF	TGTGCCAGCAGCGGGGGACAGACGAACACCGGGGAGCTGTTTTTT
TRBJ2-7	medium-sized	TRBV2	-	CASSERYEQYF	TGTGCCAGCAGTGAAAGGTACGAGCAGTACTTC
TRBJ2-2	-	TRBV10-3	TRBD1	CAIPARTGGPTGELFF	TGTGCCATCCCCGCCAGGACAGGGGGCCCGACCGGGGAGCTGTTTTTT
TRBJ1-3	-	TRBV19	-	CASSMTSPGNTIYF	TGTGCCAGTAGTATGACCAGCCCTGGAAACACCATATATTTT
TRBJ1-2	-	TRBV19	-	CASSPDGSGYGYTF	TGTGCCAGTAGTCCCGATGGAAGTGGCTATGGCTACACCTTC
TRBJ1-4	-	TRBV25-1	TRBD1	CASSEFPGQGREKLFF	TGTGCCAGCAGTGAATTCCCGGGACAGGGTCGGGAAAAACTGTTTTTT
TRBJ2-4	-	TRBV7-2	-	CASSLDGVAKNIQYF	TGTGCCAGCAGCTTAGACGGGGTGGCCAAAAACATTCAGTACTTC
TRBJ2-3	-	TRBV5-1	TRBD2	CASSFGTPGLAGGISTDTQYF	TGCGCCAGCAGCTTTGGCACCCCGGGACTAGCGGGGGGCATAAGCACAGATACGCAGTATTTT
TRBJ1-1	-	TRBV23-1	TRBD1	CASSQIGGQVNTEAFF	TGCGCCAGCAGTCAAATCGGGGGACAGGTGAACACTGAAGCTTTCTTT
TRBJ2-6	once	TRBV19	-	CASSIFTASGANVLTF	TGTGCCAGTAGTATTTTCACAGCCTCTGGGGCCAACGTCCTGACTTTC
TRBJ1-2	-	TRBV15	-	CATSRAGSGYTF	TGTGCCACCAGCAGGGCCGGGAGCGGCTACACCTTC
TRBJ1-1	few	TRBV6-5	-	CASRSGFMNTEAFF	TGTGCCAGCAGGAGTGGGTTCATGAACACTGAAGCTTTCTTT
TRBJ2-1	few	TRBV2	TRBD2	CASTPKGSGGYNEQFF	TGTGCCAGCACTCCCAAAGGTAGCGGGGGGTACAATGAGCAGTTCTTC
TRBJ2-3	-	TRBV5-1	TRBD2	CASSFVLAGRDTQYF	TGCGCCAGCAGCTTTGTCCTAGCGGGAAGAGATACGCAGTATTTT
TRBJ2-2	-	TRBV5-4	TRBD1	CASVRAGGAGELFF	TGTGCCAGCGTTCGAGCAGGGGGAGCCGGGGAGCTGTTTTTT
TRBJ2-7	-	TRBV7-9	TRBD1	CASSLGTVLSYEQYF	TGTGCCAGCAGCTTGGGGACAGTCTTATCTTACGAGCAGTACTTC
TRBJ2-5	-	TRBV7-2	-	CASSLVSGGIWGEQETQYF	TGTGCCAGCAGCTTAGTGAGTGGCGGTATTTGGGGGGAACAAGAGACCCAGTACTTC
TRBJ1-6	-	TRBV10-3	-	CAISDPTRSDNSPLHF	TGTGCCATCAGTGACCCTACACGGTCTGATAATTCACCCCTCCACTTT
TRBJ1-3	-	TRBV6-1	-	CASSAVTLGSGNTIYF	TGTGCCAGCAGTGCCGTCACCCTTGGCTCTGGAAACACCATATATTTT
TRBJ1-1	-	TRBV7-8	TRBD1	CASSLWDRVAFF	TGTGCCAGCAGCTTGTGGGACAGGGTAGCTTTCTTT
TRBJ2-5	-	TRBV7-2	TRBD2	CASSSGLAGGETQYF	TGTGCCAGCAGCTCGGGACTAGCGGGGGGGGAGACCCAGTACTTC
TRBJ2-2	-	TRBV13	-	CASSLSTLAGNTGELFF	TGTGCCAGCAGCTTAAGTACTCTGGCGGGGAACACCGGGGAGCTGTTTTTT
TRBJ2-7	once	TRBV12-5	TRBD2	CASGLASGGATYEQYF	TGTGCTAGTGGTTTGGCAAGCGGGGGGGCCACCTACGAGCAGTACTTC
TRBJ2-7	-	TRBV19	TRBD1	CASSMPAGTGKYEQYF	TGTGCCAGTAGTATGCCGGCGGGGACAGGGAAATACGAGCAGTACTTC
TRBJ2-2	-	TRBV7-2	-	CASISFGGLFTGELFF	TGTGCCAGCATCTCCTTCGGGGGACTCTTCACCGGGGAGCTGTTTTTT
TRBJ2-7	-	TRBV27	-	CASSLYPPGDKGQQYF	TGTGCCAGCAGTTTATATCCCCCCGGGGACAAAGGGCAGCAGTACTTC
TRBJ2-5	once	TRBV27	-	CASSSRGGGETQYF	TGTGCCAGCAGTTCCAGGGGAGGCGGGGAGACCCAGTACTTC
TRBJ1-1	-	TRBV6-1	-	CASTPAGGNTEAFF	TGTGCCAGCACCCCCGCGGGGGGGAACACTGAAGCTTTCTTT
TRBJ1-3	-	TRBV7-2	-	CASSLGAATGNTIYF	TGTGCCAGCAGCTTAGGGGCAGCCACGGGAAACACCATATATTTT